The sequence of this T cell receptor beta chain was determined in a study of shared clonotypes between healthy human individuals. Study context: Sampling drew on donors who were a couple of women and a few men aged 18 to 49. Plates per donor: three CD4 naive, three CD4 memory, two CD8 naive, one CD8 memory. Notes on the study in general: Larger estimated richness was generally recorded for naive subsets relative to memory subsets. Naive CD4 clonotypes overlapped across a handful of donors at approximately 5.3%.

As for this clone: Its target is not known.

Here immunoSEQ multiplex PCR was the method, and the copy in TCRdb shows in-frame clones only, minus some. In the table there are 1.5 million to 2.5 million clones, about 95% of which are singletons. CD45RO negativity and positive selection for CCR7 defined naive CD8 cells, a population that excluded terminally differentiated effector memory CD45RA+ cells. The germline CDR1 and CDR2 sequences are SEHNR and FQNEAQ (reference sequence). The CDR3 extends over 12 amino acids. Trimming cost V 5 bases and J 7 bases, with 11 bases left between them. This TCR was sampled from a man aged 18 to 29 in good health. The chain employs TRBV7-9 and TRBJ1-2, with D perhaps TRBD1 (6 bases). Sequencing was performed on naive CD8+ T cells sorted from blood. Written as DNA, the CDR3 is TGTGCCAGCAGCGGACGACAGGCTGGCTACACCTTC. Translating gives CASSGRQAGYTF.